Listed here are 5 T cell receptor beta chains from one sample, sequenced in a study of blood T cell repertoires in COVID-19. Using immunoSEQ multiplex PCR, the repertoire was profiled, and TCRdb retains in-frame clones only, with some absent. The sample holds 130,000 to 150,000 clones; 70% to 90% are singletons and the top ten take approximately 8%. The sequencing sample was made of peripheral blood. The receptors stem from a woman aged 60 to 75 with COVID-19, enrolled during active disease.

The chain couples TRBV5-1 to TRBJ2-2; 7 nucleotides agree with TRBD1. V shed 1 base, J shed 1 base, and the junction held 7 bases outside the gene matches. The CDR3 has 17 amino acids. In germline, CDR1 is SGHRS, CDR2 YFSETQ. The DNA of the CDR3 is TGCGCCAGCAGCTTGAGTCTTGGGACAGAGAACACCGGGGAGCTGTTTTTT. Its translation is CASSLSLGTENTGELFF. The full variable domain, its missing parts supplied by reference TRBV5-1 and TRBJ2-2, is KAGVTQTPRYLIKTRGQQVTLSCSPISGHRSVSWYQQTPGQGLQFLFEYFSETQRNKGNFPGRFSGRQFSNSRSEMNVSTLELGDSALYLCASSLSLGTENTGELFFGEGSRLTVL.

The gene calls are TRBV9 and TRBJ2-5; 10 bases line up with TRBD2. Germline loops: CDR1 SGDLS, CDR2 YYNGEE. There are 15 residues in the CDR3. Trimming at V came to 0 bases and at J to 4 bases, leaving 3 bases not matched to a gene. CDR3 protein: CASSVVAGGSETQYF. The CDR3 DNA sequence: TGTGCCAGCAGCGTAGTAGCGGGGGGTTCAGAGACCCAGTACTTC.

V is TRBV7-2 and J is TRBJ1-5, with a possible D match to TRBD1 (6 bases). The V gene lost 5 bases and the J gene lost 2 bases, with 13 bases spanning the gap. CDR3 size: 15 residues. Germline V gene lookup returns CDR1 SGHTA and CDR2 FQGNSA. The CDR3 protein is CASSPRQDGNQPQHF. Here the CDR3 DNA reads TGTGCCAGCAGCCCACGACAGGACGGCAATCAGCCCCAGCATTTT.

The chain is built from TRBV5-1 and TRBJ1-5, with D uncertain. Trimming took off 2 bases at V and 5 bases at J, with 8 bases between the two ends. Germline values: CDR1 SGHRS, CDR2 YFSETQ. The CDR3 runs 13 residues. The CDR3 spells CASSFRYDQPQHF. The CDR3 DNA reads as TGCGCCAGCAGCTTCCGCTACGATCAGCCCCAGCATTTT.

This rearrangement joins TRBV19 to TRBJ1-4, with D possibly TRBD1 on 6 matching bases. This CDR3 spans 17 amino acids. The V end lost 3 bases, the J end lost 8 bases, and 22 bases lay between the germline ends. Germline-derived CDR1 and CDR2 are LNHDA and SQIVND (reference sequence). CDR3 nucleotide sequence: TGTGCCAGTAGTATCAGGGGTGCGGGGGCTATGGGCGAAAAACTGTTTTTT. As protein: CASSIRGAGAMGEKLFF.